Listed below are T cell receptor beta chains from one sample, sequenced in a study of blood T cell repertoires in COVID-19. Method: immunoSEQ multiplex PCR; TCRdb's copy keeps in-frame clones and lacks some. The repertoire holds about 150,000 clones, with around 85% as singletons. What was sequenced was peripheral blood. The receptors originated from a man in his 60s with COVID-19, enrolled during active disease. The CDR3 runs from the conserved cysteine through the conserved F or W. The D gene is left open where the match is weak. Not every row has a clone size; where given, it reads once, few, many or a size class.

clone_size: -; d_call: -; v_call: TRBV5-8; j_call: TRBJ1-2; cdr3_nt: TGTGCCAGCATCCGACCGGGTCCCAGAGGGGGCTACACCTTC; cdr3_aa: CASIRPGPRGGYTF
clone_size: -; d_call: TRBD2; v_call: TRBV19; j_call: TRBJ2-1; cdr3_nt: TGTGCCAGTAGTAATCTAGCGGGCGCTTACAATGAGCAGTTCTTC; cdr3_aa: CASSNLAGAYNEQFF
clone_size: -; d_call: TRBD1; v_call: TRBV7-9; j_call: TRBJ1-2; cdr3_nt: TGTGCCAGCAGCACTAGGCGTCCAGGGGGCGCCCATGGCTACACCTTC; cdr3_aa: CASSTRRPGGAHGYTF
clone_size: -; d_call: TRBD1; v_call: TRBV6-2/TRBV6-3; j_call: TRBJ1-1; cdr3_nt: TGTGCCAGCAGTCCAACAGGGGGCGCTGGGTTCGACACTGAAGCTTTCTTT; cdr3_aa: CASSPTGGAGFDTEAFF
clone_size: -; d_call: -; v_call: TRBV28; j_call: TRBJ1-1; cdr3_nt: TGTGCCAGCAGTTTAAGTGGTCGGAGGGTCAACACTGAAGCTTTCTTT; cdr3_aa: CASSLSGRRVNTEAFF
clone_size: -; d_call: -; v_call: TRBV27; j_call: TRBJ1-1; cdr3_nt: TGTGCCAGCAGTTTATCTTTCGGGAACACTGAAGCTTTCTTT; cdr3_aa: CASSLSFGNTEAFF
clone_size: -; d_call: -; v_call: TRBV7-2; j_call: TRBJ1-2; cdr3_nt: TGTGCCAGCAGCCCGAGGGTGGCGTCCGCCGGCTATGGCTACACCTTC; cdr3_aa: CASSPRVASAGYGYTF
clone_size: -; d_call: -; v_call: TRBV7-2; j_call: TRBJ1-2; cdr3_nt: TGTGCCAGCAGCTTAGACGGACAGCGTGGCTACACCTTC; cdr3_aa: CASSLDGQRGYTF
clone_size: -; d_call: TRBD1; v_call: TRBV6-2/TRBV6-3; j_call: TRBJ2-6; cdr3_nt: TGTGCCAGCAGTCAGTACCCTTTGACAGGGGGTGCCTCTGGGGCCAACGTCCTGACTTTC; cdr3_aa: CASSQYPLTGGASGANVLTF
clone_size: -; d_call: -; v_call: TRBV19; j_call: TRBJ2-1; cdr3_nt: TGTGCCAGTAGTATTATGATGGGGCTTTTAGAGCAGTTCTTC; cdr3_aa: CASSIMMGLLEQFF
clone_size: -; d_call: -; v_call: TRBV12-3/TRBV12-4; j_call: TRBJ2-7; cdr3_nt: TGTGCCAGCAGTTTAGAGGTTCCTAGCGAGCAGTACTTC; cdr3_aa: CASSLEVPSEQYF
clone_size: -; d_call: -; v_call: TRBV7-2; j_call: TRBJ2-3; cdr3_nt: TGTGCCAGCAGCTTAGTTCTGAGCACAGATACGCAGTATTTT; cdr3_aa: CASSLVLSTDTQYF
clone_size: -; d_call: TRBD2; v_call: TRBV14; j_call: TRBJ2-1; cdr3_nt: TGTGCCAGCAGCCCCCTGGGGGCTAGCGGGGCATACAATGAGCAGTTCTTC; cdr3_aa: CASSPLGASGAYNEQFF
clone_size: once; d_call: -; v_call: TRBV15; j_call: TRBJ2-5; cdr3_nt: TGTGCCACCAGCAGAGGTGGGAGCCAAGAGACCCAGTACTTC; cdr3_aa: CATSRGGSQETQYF
clone_size: -; d_call: -; v_call: TRBV9; j_call: TRBJ2-3; cdr3_nt: TGTGCCAGCAGCGCCAGCGGGTTTCCAACAGATACGCAGTATTTT; cdr3_aa: CASSASGFPTDTQYF
clone_size: -; d_call: TRBD1; v_call: TRBV28; j_call: TRBJ2-3; cdr3_nt: TGTGCCACCTCCCCGAGAGGGGGCGCTACAGATACGCAGTATTTT; cdr3_aa: CATSPRGGATDTQYF
clone_size: -; d_call: -; v_call: TRBV6-5; j_call: TRBJ1-5; cdr3_nt: TGTGCCAGCACTCCCGGGAGCAATCAGCCCCAGCATTTT; cdr3_aa: CASTPGSNQPQHF
clone_size: -; d_call: TRBD1; v_call: TRBV7-9; j_call: TRBJ1-4; cdr3_nt: TGTGCCAGCAGCTTAGCGTTGGGACAGGTTAATGAAAAACTGTTTTTT; cdr3_aa: CASSLALGQVNEKLFF
clone_size: -; d_call: -; v_call: TRBV28; j_call: TRBJ2-7; cdr3_nt: TGTGCCAGCAGTTTATGGTCCGGACTTTCCTACGAGCAGTACTTC; cdr3_aa: CASSLWSGLSYEQYF
clone_size: -; d_call: TRBD1; v_call: TRBV9; j_call: TRBJ2-1; cdr3_nt: TGTGCCAGCAGCATCTACGGGACAGGGGGCAATGAGCAGTTCTTC; cdr3_aa: CASSIYGTGGNEQFF
clone_size: -; d_call: -; v_call: TRBV12-3/TRBV12-4; j_call: TRBJ2-5; cdr3_nt: TGTGCCAGCAGACCGGACGGGCCGGAGGCCCAGTACTTC; cdr3_aa: CASRPDGPEAQYF
clone_size: once; d_call: -; v_call: TRBV4-3; j_call: TRBJ1-5; cdr3_nt: TGCGCCAGCAGCCAGGGACTTAGACCGGGCAATCAGCCCCAGCATTTT; cdr3_aa: CASSQGLRPGNQPQHF
clone_size: -; d_call: TRBD1; v_call: TRBV11-1; j_call: TRBJ2-7; cdr3_nt: TGTGCCAGCAGCTTGGGACAGCAATACGAGCAGTACTTC; cdr3_aa: CASSLGQQYEQYF
clone_size: -; d_call: -; v_call: TRBV6-2/TRBV6-3; j_call: TRBJ1-5; cdr3_nt: TGTGCCAGCAGTTACGAGGGGAGGGCAGGCATCCAGCCCCAGCATTTT; cdr3_aa: CASSYEGRAGIQPQHF
clone_size: -; d_call: TRBD2; v_call: TRBV24-1; j_call: TRBJ2-3; cdr3_nt: TGTGCCACCAGTGTGGATAGCGGGAGGAGCACGCAGTATTTT; cdr3_aa: CATSVDSGRSTQYF
clone_size: -; d_call: TRBD2; v_call: TRBV7-2; j_call: TRBJ2-1; cdr3_nt: TGTGCCAGCAGCCGGACTAGTTGGGATGAGCAGTTCTTC; cdr3_aa: CASSRTSWDEQFF
clone_size: -; d_call: TRBD1; v_call: TRBV13; j_call: TRBJ1-2; cdr3_nt: TGTGCCAGCAGCGGGTCAAGGGGGCGTGACTATGGCTACACCTTC; cdr3_aa: CASSGSRGRDYGYTF
clone_size: -; d_call: TRBD1; v_call: TRBV5-1; j_call: TRBJ1-1; cdr3_nt: TGCGCCAGCAGCTCGAGCTATTCGGGACAGGGGGCGGCTGAAGCTTTCTTT; cdr3_aa: CASSSSYSGQGAAEAFF
clone_size: -; d_call: TRBD1; v_call: TRBV7-9; j_call: TRBJ2-5; cdr3_nt: TGTGCCAGCAGCTTAAACCTCGGGACAGATGAGGAGACCCAGTACTTC; cdr3_aa: CASSLNLGTDEETQYF
clone_size: -; d_call: TRBD2; v_call: TRBV9; j_call: TRBJ2-2; cdr3_nt: TGTGCCAGCAGCGTATATGGACTAGCGGGGTCCACCGGGGAGCTGTTTTTT; cdr3_aa: CASSVYGLAGSTGELFF
clone_size: few; d_call: TRBD1; v_call: TRBV19; j_call: TRBJ2-3; cdr3_nt: TGTGCCAGTAGTGACCCGAGGGGGCCCACAGATACGCAGTATTTT; cdr3_aa: CASSDPRGPTDTQYF
clone_size: -; d_call: TRBD2; v_call: TRBV7-9; j_call: TRBJ2-3; cdr3_nt: TGTGCCAGCAGCTTACCACAAAGACTAGCGGCGCCCACAGATACGCAGTATTTT; cdr3_aa: CASSLPQRLAAPTDTQYF
clone_size: few; d_call: -; v_call: TRBV24-1; j_call: TRBJ1-3; cdr3_nt: TGTGCCACCAGTGGGGGTGAGGGAAGTAATTCTGGAAACACCATATATTTT; cdr3_aa: CATSGGEGSNSGNTIYF
clone_size: once; d_call: -; v_call: TRBV28; j_call: TRBJ1-1; cdr3_nt: TGTGCCAGCAGCCTGGGGCAGGGGAAAGCTTTCTTT; cdr3_aa: CASSLGQGKAFF
clone_size: -; d_call: -; v_call: TRBV15; j_call: TRBJ1-5; cdr3_nt: TGTGCCACCAGCAGAGATCCCCGGGGAGATCAGCCCCAGCATTTT; cdr3_aa: CATSRDPRGDQPQHF
clone_size: -; d_call: TRBD1; v_call: TRBV5-1; j_call: TRBJ1-1; cdr3_nt: TGCGCCAGCAGCCACGACAGGGCTTGGGAGTACGCTTTCTTT; cdr3_aa: CASSHDRAWEYAFF
clone_size: -; d_call: TRBD1; v_call: TRBV7-2; j_call: TRBJ1-4; cdr3_nt: TGTGCCAGCAGCTTAGCGGTCGGGACAGGGGGCAAATTGATAACTAATGAAAAACTGTTTTTT; cdr3_aa: CASSLAVGTGGKLITNEKLFF
clone_size: -; d_call: TRBD2; v_call: TRBV11-1; j_call: TRBJ2-1; cdr3_nt: TGTGCCAGCAGCCAGCGGGACCCGGGGAACAATGAGCAGTTCTTC; cdr3_aa: CASSQRDPGNNEQFF
clone_size: -; d_call: -; v_call: TRBV24-1; j_call: TRBJ1-2; cdr3_nt: TGTGCCACCAAGAACAGGGAACTGGATGGCTACACCTTC; cdr3_aa: CATKNRELDGYTF
clone_size: -; d_call: -; v_call: TRBV11-1; j_call: TRBJ1-6; cdr3_nt: TGTGCCAGCAGCTTAACAGGGAATTCACCCCTCCACTTT; cdr3_aa: CASSLTGNSPLHF
clone_size: -; d_call: -; v_call: TRBV7-6; j_call: TRBJ1-2; cdr3_nt: TGTGCCAGCAGCCCGCCCGGTCAGGGCAACTTGAATGGCTACACCTTC; cdr3_aa: CASSPPGQGNLNGYTF
clone_size: -; d_call: -; v_call: TRBV24-1; j_call: TRBJ1-1; cdr3_nt: TGTGCCACCAGGGAGGGTATGAACACTGAAGCTTTCTTT; cdr3_aa: CATREGMNTEAFF
clone_size: once; d_call: -; v_call: TRBV6-1; j_call: TRBJ2-1; cdr3_nt: TGTGCCAGCAGTGAAGAGCCAGGTCTCCATGAGCAGTTCTTC; cdr3_aa: CASSEEPGLHEQFF
clone_size: -; d_call: TRBD1; v_call: TRBV6-6; j_call: TRBJ1-4; cdr3_nt: TGTGCCAGCAGTACCTGGACAGGAAGCTTTAATGAAAAACTGTTTTTT; cdr3_aa: CASSTWTGSFNEKLFF
clone_size: -; d_call: TRBD1; v_call: TRBV14; j_call: TRBJ1-6; cdr3_nt: TGTGCCAGCAGCCGGGACAGGGGTAATTCACCCCTCCACTTT; cdr3_aa: CASSRDRGNSPLHF
clone_size: -; d_call: TRBD1; v_call: TRBV29-1; j_call: TRBJ1-4; cdr3_nt: TGCAGCGTTCGACAGGGTGAAAAACTGTTTTTT; cdr3_aa: CSVRQGEKLFF
clone_size: -; d_call: TRBD1; v_call: TRBV28; j_call: TRBJ2-2; cdr3_nt: TGTGCCAGCAGTTTAAACAGGGGGTTTGCCGGGGAGCTGTTTTTT; cdr3_aa: CASSLNRGFAGELFF
clone_size: once; d_call: TRBD1; v_call: TRBV11-2; j_call: TRBJ2-2; cdr3_nt: TGTGCCAGCAGCAACCGGGACAGGAACACCGGGGAGCTGTTTTTT; cdr3_aa: CASSNRDRNTGELFF
clone_size: -; d_call: -; v_call: TRBV11-3; j_call: TRBJ1-1; cdr3_nt: TGTGCCAGCAGCGCTACAGGTTACACTGAAGCTTTCTTT; cdr3_aa: CASSATGYTEAFF